This T cell receptor (beta chain) is drawn from a study of blood T cell repertoires in COVID-19. Study context: Material from acute and convalescent COVID-19 was sourced from the United States, Italy and Spain. In each case, the material was cDNA or gDNA derived from T cells, B-cell-depleted T cells, or PBMCs.

Clones were read by immunoSEQ multiplex PCR, and TCRdb kept only the in-frame ones, dropping some. The table includes hundreds of thousands of clones, over 70% detected once. The CDR3 covers 17 residues. The J segment lost 1 base and the V segment lost 1 base, leaving 8 bases of the junction unmatched. From germline, CDR1 is SGHTA and CDR2 FQGNSA. The sequence derives from a woman aged 45-65 years with acute or convalescent COVID-19. The material sequenced was peripheral blood. V usage is TRBV7-2 and J usage is TRBJ2-5, with 8 bases matching TRBD2. The CDR3 here is CASSLVVAGQSQETQYF. The CDR3 DNA reads TGTGCCAGCAGCTTAGTCGTAGCGGGGCAGAGCCAAGAGACCCAGTACTTC.